The 25 T cell receptor beta chains listed next were all sequenced from one sample in a study of blood T cells in healthy people across ages. It was with a sample-barcoded 5' primer and a J-beta primer mix that a second PCR of about 6 to 12 cycles was run. Using its own MiXCR run on the 5' RACE reads, TCRdb lists one record per CDR3 protein. The sample lists 700,000 to 800,000 distinct CDR3 sequences; roughly 44% were seen once. Sequencing used blood. These TCRs come from a woman aged 60-70 years in good health.

Worth noting for this clonotype: A much larger clone lies one base from this, so it may be a read error. The chain couples TRBV5-5 to TRBJ2-5; D might be TRBD1 or TRBD2, each matching 5 bases. With the DNA end fitting TRBJ2-7 better, the J assignment may be wrong. The CDR3 consists of 12 residues. Germline assignment: CDR1 SGHKS and CDR2 YYEKEE (reference sequence). CDR3 region: CASSRDAYEQYF. CDR3 nucleotide sequence: TGTGCCAGCAGCCGGGACGCCTACGAGCAGTACTTC.

V and J are TRBV20-1 and TRBJ2-3; 10 positions agree with TRBD2. V gave up 2 bases and J gave up 5 bases; unmatched junction bases: 4. CDR1 is DFQATT and CDR2 is SNEGSKA in the germline V gene (reference sequence). CDR3 length equals 14 residues. The CDR3 bases are TGCAGTGCTAGAAGGACTAGCGGAGGAGATACGCAGTATTTT. Translation: CSARRTSGGDTQYF.

This clonotype was seen a few times. The chain joins TRBV12-3 or TRBV12-4 to TRBJ2-1; 7 positions match TRBD2. With 4 bases clipped from V and 10 bases from J, the junction kept 7 bases outside the gene matches. This CDR3 has 13 amino acids. Here the CDR3 DNA reads TGTGCCAGCAGTTCTAGCGGCGGGCAAGAGCAGTTCTTC. Protein sequence: CASSSSGGQEQFF.

The chain couples TRBV20-1 to TRBJ2-7; 12 nucleotides align to TRBD1. The V gene end was trimmed by 3 bases and the J gene end by 6 bases; junction bases not matched to a gene: 6. Germline V gives CDR1 DFQATT, CDR2 SNEGSKA (reference sequence). The CDR3 is 14 residues long. In DNA, the CDR3 is TGCAGTGCTAGCGCGGGACAGGGGGCTATCGAGCAGTACTTC. It codes for CSASAGQGAIEQYF.

This clonotype turned up a few times. The chain couples TRBV5-5 to TRBJ2-3; 11 bases agree with TRBD2. This CDR3 contains 15 residues. Germline CDR1 and CDR2: SGHKS and YYEKEE (reference sequence). Trimming cost V 5 bases and J 5 bases; bases outside gene matches: 7. The CDR3 loop reads CASRSSGGAKDTQYF. CDR3 nucleotides: TGTGCCAGCAGAAGTAGCGGGGGGGCGAAAGATACGCAGTATTTT.

Many counts were recorded for this clonotype. The chain couples TRBV9 to TRBJ2-7; TRBD2 matches at 12 bases. With 4 bases clipped from V and 5 bases from J, the junction kept 7 bases outside the gene matches. CDR1 and CDR2 from the germline V gene are SGDLS and YYNGEE. This CDR3 is built from 15 residues. The CDR3 loop is CASSLGLAGSHEQYF. In DNA, the CDR3 is TGTGCCAGCAGCCTCGGACTAGCGGGATCCCACGAGCAGTACTTC.

This clonotype was seen just once. J is TRBJ2-7 and V is TRBV5-1; 11 bases map to TRBD1. The J segment lost 4 bases and the V segment lost 4 bases, leaving 10 bases of the junction unmatched. The CDR3 contains 16 residues. Germline-derived CDR1 and CDR2 are SGHRS and YFSETQ. CDR3 bases: TGCGCCAGCAGCAGGCCCCAGGACAGGGGGCTTTACGAGCAGTACTTC. It codes for CASSRPQDRGLYEQYF.

This chain connects TRBV29-1 to TRBJ2-3; no firm D call. CDR1 and CDR2 (germline): SQVTM, ANQGSEA. V gave up 5 bases and J gave up 4 bases, with 10 bases separating them. The CDR3 runs 12 residues. The CDR3 is CSVRLAADTQYF. The CDR3 bases are TGCAGCGTTAGGTTGGCGGCAGATACGCAGTATTTT.

In this sample, this clonotype turned up once. The chain carries TRBV12-3 or TRBV12-4 and TRBJ1-1, with 9 bases that match TRBD1. The CDR3 totals 14 residues. J gave up 4 bases and V 8 bases, and 8 bases lay outside the gene matches. This chain's CDR3 is CASGQTGGVTEAFF. Written as DNA, the CDR3 is TGTGCCAGCGGTCAAACAGGGGGCGTCACTGAAGCTTTCTTT.

This clonotype has only a few counts. The CDR3: CASSFGLNSPLHF. CDR3 nucleotide sequence: TGTGCCAGCAGTTTCGGACTCAATTCACCCCTCCACTTT. The rearrangement uses TRBV11-3 and TRBJ1-6; no firm D call. The ends were cut back, 6 bases at V and 7 bases at J, with 10 bases in the middle. CDR3 length equals 13 residues. Germline V lookup: CDR1 SGHNT, CDR2 YENEEA.

This clonotype was counted only a few times. V and J are TRBV20-1 and TRBJ1-4, with TRBD1 identical over 10 bases. CDR3 size: 14 residues. After removal of 0 bases from V and 6 bases from J, the junction contained 1 base not matched to a gene. Germline V gene data show CDR1 as DFQATT and CDR2 as SNEGSKA (reference sequence). The CDR3 DNA sequence: TGCAGTGCTAGAGATGGGACAGGGGATGAAAAACTGTTTTTT. This gives the protein CSARDGTGDEKLFF.

In this sample, this clonotype turned up a few times. The CDR3 is CSGLDRGPQETQYF. As DNA, the CDR3 is TGCAGTGGCCTGGACAGGGGGCCTCAAGAGACCCAGTACTTC. The rearrangement links TRBV20-1 to TRBJ2-5; 11 bases line up with TRBD1. V trimming: 7 bases; J trimming: 2 bases; junction bases outside the gene matches: 6. The CDR3 covers 14 residues. CDR1 DFQATT and CDR2 SNEGSKA come from the germline V gene (reference sequence).

Concerning this clonotype itself: No conserved phenylalanine or tryptophan is present at the end of the CDR3, so a read error is the likely explanation. No DNA is shown, since the ends of the CDR3 on it are uncertain; the CDR3 is the one TCRdb lists. The J gene is TRBJ2-1, the V gene TRBV5-5; the table calls TRBD1, which could not be checked here. 15 amino acids form the CDR3, both terminal residues included. Germline CDR1 reads SGHKS; CDR2 reads YYEKEE (reference sequence). The CDR3 spells CASSLLGQGGNEEFV.

This clonotype was counted a single time. Possible read error: a much larger clone is one base away. J is TRBJ2-5 and V is TRBV6-6; no definite D call. CDR1 and CDR2 (germline): MNHNY, SVGAGI (reference sequence). This CDR3 comprises 14 residues. V lost 2 bases and J lost 0, with 7 bases in between. CDR3 protein: CASSYAGDQETQYF. Written as DNA, the CDR3 is TGTGCCAGCAGTTACGCAGGTGACCAAGAGACCCAGTACTTC.

The chain couples TRBV28 to TRBJ2-7; D remains ambiguous. This CDR3 contains 16 residues. V gave up 6 bases and J gave up 0 bases, with 18 bases separating them. The V gene's germline CDR1 is MDHEN and CDR2 SYDVKM. CDR3 sequence reads: CASSSLGHQSSYEQYF. The CDR3 DNA reads TGTGCCAGCAGCTCGCTTGGGCACCAAAGCTCCTACGAGCAGTACTTC.

V gene TRBV7-2 combines with J gene TRBJ2-5; 7 nucleotides agree with TRBD2. V shed 4 bases and J 5 bases; nucleotides not matched to a gene: 13. The germline CDR1 and CDR2 sequences are SGHTA and FQGNSA. This CDR3 is built from 16 residues. This CDR3 is CASSSGSSGGWETQYF. Written as DNA, the CDR3 is TGTGCCAGCAGCTCAGGGTCTAGCGGAGGGTGGGAGACCCAGTACTTC.

The V call is TRBV11-1, the J call TRBJ2-5; D gene ambiguous. The DNA end lines up better with TRBJ2-7; the J call may be wrong. The CDR3 covers 12 residues. The germline V gene has CDR1 SGHAT and CDR2 FQDESV (reference sequence). For the CDR3, the DNA is TGTGCCAGCAGCTTTTATAATAACGAGCAGTACTTC. This encodes CASSFYNNEQYF.

A single count supports this clonotype. V usage is TRBV5-1 and J usage is TRBJ2-3; 12 bases align to TRBD2. Germline trimming cut 3 bases from V and 2 bases from J; bases unmatched to any gene: 7. The CDR3 is 17 residues long. Germline V gene sequence: CDR1 SGHRS, CDR2 YFSETQ. CDR3 region: CASSSGLAGTYTDTQYF. CDR3 DNA: TGCGCCAGCAGCTCCGGACTAGCGGGGACCTACACAGATACGCAGTATTTT.

This clonotype has ten or more counts. This chain uses TRBV7-6 with TRBJ2-7, with TRBD2 matching over 9 bases. The CDR3 runs to 15 residues. Germline values: CDR1 SGHVS, CDR2 FNYEAQ. V trimming: 1 base; J trimming: 5 bases; junction bases outside the gene matches: 6. CDR3 region: CASSLEAGGSHEQYF. CDR3 coding DNA: TGTGCCAGCAGCTTAGAAGCGGGGGGATCCCACGAGCAGTACTTC.

This rearrangement joins TRBV18 to TRBJ1-2; possibly TRBD1 for D (5 bases). The germline V gene has CDR1 KGHSH and CDR2 LQKENI. Trimming pared 3 bases from V and 8 bases from J, leaving 19 bases between. The CDR3 sequence is 15 residues long. For the CDR3, the DNA is TGTGCCAGCTCACCCGGGACTGATACTACTTCGGGCTACACCTTC. This sequence encodes CASSPGTDTTSGYTF.

V gene TRBV12-3 or TRBV12-4 combines with J gene TRBJ2-7; the match to TRBD2 covers 7 bases. The J call could be wrong; TRBJ2-5 is a better fit for the DNA end. The CDR3 runs 13 residues. CDR3 amino acids: CASSLEGRVTQYF. The CDR3 nucleotides read TGTGCCAGCAGTTTAGAGGGGAGGGTGACCCAGTACTTC.

J is TRBJ1-2 and V is TRBV6-2 or TRBV6-3, with D perhaps TRBD1 (6 bases). Germline V CDR1 and CDR2: MNHEY, SVGEGT. V lost 6 bases, J lost 8 bases, and 16 bases lay in between. The CDR3 extends over 13 amino acids. DNA for the CDR3: TGTGCCAGCAGAATATCCGACAGGCAGGGCTACACCTTC. Residues: CASRISDRQGYTF.

This chain links TRBV20-1 with TRBJ2-7; D call uncertain. The CDR3 is 11 amino acids. The V end was cut by 4 bases, the J end by 3 bases, with 7 bases between. Germline assignment: CDR1 DFQATT and CDR2 SNEGSKA (reference sequence). CDR3 DNA: TGCAGTGCTACCCCTGGCTACGAGCAGTACTTC. It is translated as CSATPGYEQYF.

V gene TRBV24-1 combines with J gene TRBJ2-3, with a tentative D call TRBD2 (5 bases). Trimming removed 3 bases at V and 3 bases at J, with 12 bases between. The CDR3 is 15 amino acids. Germline V gene data show CDR1 as KGHDR and CDR2 as SFDVKD. The CDR3, as DNA: TGTGCCACCAGTGATCCGATACTAGGTACAGATACGCAGTATTTT. This gives the protein CATSDPILGTDTQYF.

V gene TRBV14 combines with J gene TRBJ1-2; D might be TRBD1 (6 bases). The CDR3 has 16 amino acids. Trimming pared 4 bases from V and 8 bases from J, leaving 23 bases between. Germline values: CDR1 SGHDN, CDR2 FVKESK. CDR3 loop: CASSRSTDSLYEGYTF. Here the CDR3 DNA reads TGTGCCAGCAGCCGTTCCACGGACAGCCTCTATGAAGGCTACACCTTC.